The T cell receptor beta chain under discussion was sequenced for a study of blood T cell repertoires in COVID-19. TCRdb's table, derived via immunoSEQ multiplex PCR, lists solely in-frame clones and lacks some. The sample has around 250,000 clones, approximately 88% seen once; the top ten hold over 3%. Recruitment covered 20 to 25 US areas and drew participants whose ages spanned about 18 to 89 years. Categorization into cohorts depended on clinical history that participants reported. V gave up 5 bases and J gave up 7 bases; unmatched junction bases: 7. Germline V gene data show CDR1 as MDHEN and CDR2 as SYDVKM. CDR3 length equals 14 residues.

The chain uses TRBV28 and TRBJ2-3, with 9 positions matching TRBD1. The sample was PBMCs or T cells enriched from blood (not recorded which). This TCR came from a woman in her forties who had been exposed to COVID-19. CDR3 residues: CASSPPGTGHTQYF. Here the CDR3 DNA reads TGTGCCAGCAGTCCGCCCGGGACAGGGCATACGCAGTATTTT.